The rows below give T cell receptor beta chains drawn from one sample of a study of human T cells and chemical hapten exposure. TCRdb analysed the RACE reads with MiXCR anew, one entry per CDR3 protein. The sample lists 80,000 to 100,000 distinct CDR3 sequences; under 9% were seen once. Sequenced here: whole blood, sampled in connection with sensitization to the hapten diphenylcyclopropenone (DPC). All receptors come from a woman in her 30s with alopecia areata. Some clones in this sample may be carry-over from other donors' samples. Each CDR3 is given without its conserved first and last residue.

>TRBV6-6|TRBJ1-4
ASRGTGIEKLF
>TRBV27|TRBJ2-2
ASTPGQGRAGELF
>TRBV27|TRBJ1-2
ASSLMGSYGYT
>TRBV6-1|TRBJ1-2
ASRTPPGQGRGNYGYT
>TRBV11-1|TRBJ1-4
ASAGQGSEKLF
>TRBV5-1|TRBJ1-1
ASSLEGTGRGTEAF
>TRBV20-1|TRBJ1-2
SASVGGGLAGYT
>TRBV12-5|TRBJ1-2
ASGLAGQARDGYT
>TRBV20-1|TRBJ2-1
SAKGGYNEQF
>TRBV12-3/TRBV12-4|TRBJ2-7
ASSFTPGSRGDEQY
>TRBV20-1|TRBJ1-1
SVPWGRTPEAF
>TRBV7-9|TRBJ2-7
ASSQNEFYEQY
>TRBV6-2/TRBV6-3|TRBJ1-1
ASREGTPRTEAF
>TRBV19|TRBJ1-1
ASSIQQDLTTSEAF
>TRBV5-1|TRBJ1-6
ASSFLSGETTPLH
>TRBV5-1|TRBJ2-5
ASTRGGETQY
>TRBV2|TRBJ2-4
ASSEVTSVDAKNIQY
>TRBV6-5|TRBJ1-6
ASSYFRGLTNSPLH
>TRBV30|TRBJ1-1
AWQASRYTEAF
>TRBV20-1|TRBJ1-1
SAKGYTEAF
>TRBV3-1|TRBJ1-5
ASSQDGVGQPQH
>TRBV12-3/TRBV12-4|TRBJ1-2
ASSFGETGFYT
>TRBV7-8|TRBJ1-5
ASSTWGYSNQPQH
>TRBV12-3/TRBV12-4|TRBJ2-5
ASSWTSGGTQTQY
>TRBV12-3/TRBV12-4|TRBJ1-2
ASSLDPTDLANYGYT
>TRBV5-1|TRBJ2-3
ASSFGASTDTQY
>TRBV5-4|TRBJ1-3
ASRTDFSSGNTIY